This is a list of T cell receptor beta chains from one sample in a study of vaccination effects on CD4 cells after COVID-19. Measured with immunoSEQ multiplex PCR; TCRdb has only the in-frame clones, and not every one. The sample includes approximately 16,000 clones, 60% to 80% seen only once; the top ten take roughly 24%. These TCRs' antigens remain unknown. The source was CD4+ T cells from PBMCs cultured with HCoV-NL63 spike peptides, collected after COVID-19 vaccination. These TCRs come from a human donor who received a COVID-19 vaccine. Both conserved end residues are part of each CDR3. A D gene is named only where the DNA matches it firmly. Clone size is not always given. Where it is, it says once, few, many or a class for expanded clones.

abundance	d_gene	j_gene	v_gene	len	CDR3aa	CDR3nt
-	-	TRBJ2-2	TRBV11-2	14	CASSLAANTGELFF	TGTGCCAGCAGCTTGGCCGCGAACACCGGGGAGCTGTTTTTT
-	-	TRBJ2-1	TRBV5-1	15	CASSPDMSSYNEQFF	TGCGCCAGCAGCCCGGACATGAGCTCCTACAATGAGCAGTTCTTC
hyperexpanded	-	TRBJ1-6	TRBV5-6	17	CASSLRVRPPYNSPLHF	TGTGCCAGCAGCTTGAGGGTCCGACCGCCGTATAATTCACCCCTCCACTTT
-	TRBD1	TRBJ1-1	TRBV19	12	CASRQGYTEAFF	TGTGCCAGCAGACAGGGGTACACTGAAGCTTTCTTT
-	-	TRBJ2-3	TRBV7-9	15	CASMERPTSTDTQYF	TGTGCCAGCATGGAGCGGCCGACTAGCACAGATACGCAGTATTTT
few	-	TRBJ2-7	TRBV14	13	CASRQQGSYEQYF	TGTGCCAGTCGCCAACAGGGTAGCTACGAGCAGTACTTC
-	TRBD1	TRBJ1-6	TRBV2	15	CASRETGGYNSPLHF	TGTGCCAGCAGGGAAACAGGGGGCTATAATTCACCCCTCCACTTT
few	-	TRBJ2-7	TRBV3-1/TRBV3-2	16	CASSQKGVGGAGEQYF	TGTGCCAGCAGCCAAAAAGGGGTCGGAGGGGCAGGTGAGCAGTACTTC
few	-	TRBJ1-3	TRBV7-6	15	CASSPGQFSGNTIYF	TGTGCCAGCAGCCCCGGACAGTTCTCTGGAAACACCATATATTTT
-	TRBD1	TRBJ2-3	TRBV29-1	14	CSVVRDRAEDTQYF	TGCAGCGTCGTCCGGGACAGGGCTGAAGATACGCAGTATTTT
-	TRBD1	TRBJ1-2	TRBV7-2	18	CASSLASTGTGGVGGYTF	TGTGCCAGCAGCTTAGCCTCCACCGGGACAGGGGGAGTAGGGGGCTACACCTTC
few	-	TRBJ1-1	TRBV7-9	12	CASSLDGTEAFF	TGTGCCAGCAGCTTGGACGGGACTGAAGCTTTCTTT
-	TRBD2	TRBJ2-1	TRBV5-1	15	CASSLEGGSGNEQFF	TGCGCCAGCAGCTTGGAGGGCGGGAGCGGAAATGAGCAGTTCTTC
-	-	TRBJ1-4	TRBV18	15	CASSPRQVVGEKLFF	TGTGCCAGCTCACCTCGACAGGTGGTGGGGGAAAAACTGTTTTTT
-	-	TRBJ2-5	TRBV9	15	CASSVEPGSQETQYF	TGTGCCAGCAGCGTAGAGCCGGGCTCCCAAGAGACCCAGTACTTC
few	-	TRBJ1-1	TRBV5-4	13	CASSLGLSTEAFF	TGTGCCAGCAGCTTGGGCTTGAGCACTGAAGCTTTCTTT
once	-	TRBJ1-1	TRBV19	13	CASSTVSNTEAFF	TGTGCCAGTAGTACAGTTTCGAACACTGAAGCTTTCTTT
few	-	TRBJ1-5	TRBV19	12	CASDGGEWPQHF	TGTGCCAGTGACGGGGGGGAATGGCCCCAGCATTTT
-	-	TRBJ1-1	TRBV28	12	CASSPGTPEAFF	TGTGCCAGCAGTCCTGGGACGCCTGAAGCTTTCTTT
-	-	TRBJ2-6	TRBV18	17	CASSPGGRSSGANVLTF	TGTGCCAGCTCACCGGGGGGGCGCAGCTCTGGGGCCAACGTCCTGACTTTC
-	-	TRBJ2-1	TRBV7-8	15	CASSPGASGLGEQFF	TGTGCCAGCAGCCCAGGGGCTAGCGGCCTCGGGGAGCAGTTCTTC
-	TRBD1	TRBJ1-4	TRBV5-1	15	CASSRTGVGNEKLFF	TGCGCCAGCAGCCGAACAGGGGTTGGGAATGAAAAACTGTTTTTT
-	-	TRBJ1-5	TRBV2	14	CASSPVGGNQPQHF	TGTGCCAGCAGTCCGGTCGGGGGCAATCAGCCCCAGCATTTT
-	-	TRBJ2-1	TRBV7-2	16	CASCPIGRGPNNEQFF	TGTGCCAGCTGCCCGATCGGCCGGGGGCCAAACAATGAGCAGTTCTTC
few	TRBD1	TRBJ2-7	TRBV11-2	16	CASSPSTGTGRYEQYF	TGTGCCAGCAGCCCGTCCACCGGGACAGGACGCTACGAGCAGTACTTC
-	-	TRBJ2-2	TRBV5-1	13	CASSPRWTGELFF	TGCGCCAGCAGCCCCCGGTGGACCGGGGAGCTGTTTTTT
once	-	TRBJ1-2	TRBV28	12	CASSSQAYGYTF	TGTGCCAGTTCTAGTCAGGCCTATGGCTACACCTTC
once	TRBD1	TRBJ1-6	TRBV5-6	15	CASSLGRGLNSPLHF	TGTGCCAGCAGCTTGGGCAGGGGGCTGAATTCACCCCTCCACTTT
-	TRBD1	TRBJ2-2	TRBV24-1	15	CATSLTGIDTGELFF	TGTGCCACCAGCTTGACAGGGATTGACACCGGGGAGCTGTTTTTT
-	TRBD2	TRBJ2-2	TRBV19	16	CASSPRGGISSGELFF	TGTGCCAGTAGTCCCCGGGGAGGGATATCATCCGGGGAGCTGTTTTTT
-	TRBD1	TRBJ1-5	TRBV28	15	CASSLRQGGNQPQHF	TGTGCCAGCAGTCTTAGACAGGGCGGCAATCAGCCCCAGCATTTT
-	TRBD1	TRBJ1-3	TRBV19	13	CASSRDSGNTIYF	TGTGCCAGTAGTAGGGACAGCGGAAACACCATATATTTT
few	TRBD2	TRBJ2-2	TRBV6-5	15	CASSKRGVNTGELFF	TGTGCCAGCAGTAAGCGGGGGGTGAACACCGGGGAGCTGTTTTTT
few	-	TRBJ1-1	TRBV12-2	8	CASRSTPF	TGTGCAAGTCGCTCCACACCTTTT
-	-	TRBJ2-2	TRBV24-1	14	CATSEVGVPGELFF	TGTGCCACCAGTGAGGTGGGGGTGCCCGGGGAGCTGTTTTTT
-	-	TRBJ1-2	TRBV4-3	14	CASSQGGASDGYTF	TGCGCCAGCAGCCAAGGGGGGGCGTCGGATGGCTACACCTTC
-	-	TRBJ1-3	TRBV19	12	CASSDLGNTIYF	TGTGCCAGTAGCGATCTTGGAAACACCATATATTTT
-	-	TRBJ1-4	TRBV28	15	CASSQIGATNEKLFF	TGTGCCAGCAGCCAAATAGGGGCAACTAATGAAAAACTGTTTTTT
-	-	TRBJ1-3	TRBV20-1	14	CSASGGASGNTIYF	TGCAGTGCTAGTGGCGGAGCCAGCGGAAACACCATATATTTT
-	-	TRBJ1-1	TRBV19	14	CASRRREPYTEAFF	TGTGCCAGTAGAAGGAGAGAACCTTACACTGAAGCTTTCTTT
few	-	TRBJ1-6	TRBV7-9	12	CASSVDNIALHF	TGTGCCAGCAGCGTAGACAATATTGCCCTCCACTTT